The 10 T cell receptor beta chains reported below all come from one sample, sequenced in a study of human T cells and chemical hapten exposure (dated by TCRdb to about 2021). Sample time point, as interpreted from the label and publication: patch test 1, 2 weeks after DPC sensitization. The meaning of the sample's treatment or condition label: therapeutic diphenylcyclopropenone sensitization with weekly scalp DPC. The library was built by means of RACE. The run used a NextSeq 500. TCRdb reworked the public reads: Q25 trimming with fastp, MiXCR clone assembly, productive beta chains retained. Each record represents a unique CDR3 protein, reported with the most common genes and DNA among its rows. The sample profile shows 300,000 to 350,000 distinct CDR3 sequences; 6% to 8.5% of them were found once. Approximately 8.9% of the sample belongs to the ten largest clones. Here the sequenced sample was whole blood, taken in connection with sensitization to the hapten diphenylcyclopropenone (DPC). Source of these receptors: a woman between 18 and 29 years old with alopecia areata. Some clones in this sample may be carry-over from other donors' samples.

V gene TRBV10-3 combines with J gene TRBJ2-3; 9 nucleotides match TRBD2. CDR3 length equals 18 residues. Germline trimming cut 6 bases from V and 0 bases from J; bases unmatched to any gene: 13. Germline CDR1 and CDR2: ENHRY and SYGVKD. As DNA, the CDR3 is TGTGCCATCAGAGCCAGCGGGGGGACATCCTCTAGCACAGATACGCAGTATTTT. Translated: CAIRASGGTSSSTDTQYF.

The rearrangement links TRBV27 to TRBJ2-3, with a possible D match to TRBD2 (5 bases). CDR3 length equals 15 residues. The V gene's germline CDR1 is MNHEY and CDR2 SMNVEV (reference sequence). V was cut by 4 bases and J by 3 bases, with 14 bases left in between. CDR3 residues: CASSSYSEWTDTQYF. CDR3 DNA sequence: TGTGCCAGCAGTTCATATAGCGAGTGGACAGATACGCAGTATTTT.

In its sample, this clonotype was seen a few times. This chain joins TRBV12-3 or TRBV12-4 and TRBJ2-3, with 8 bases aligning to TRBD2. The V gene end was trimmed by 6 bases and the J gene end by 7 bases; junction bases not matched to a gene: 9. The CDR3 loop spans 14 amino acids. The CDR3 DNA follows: TGTGCCAGCAGCACCGGGACTAGGACTAATACGCAGTATTTT. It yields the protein CASSTGTRTNTQYF.

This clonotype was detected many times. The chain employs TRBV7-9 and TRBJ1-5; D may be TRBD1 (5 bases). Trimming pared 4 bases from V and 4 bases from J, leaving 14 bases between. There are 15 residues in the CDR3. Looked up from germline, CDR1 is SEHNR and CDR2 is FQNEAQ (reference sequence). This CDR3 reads CASSSGSGQNQPQHF. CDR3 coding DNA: TGTGCCAGCAGCTCCGGGTCAGGACAAAATCAGCCCCAGCATTTT.

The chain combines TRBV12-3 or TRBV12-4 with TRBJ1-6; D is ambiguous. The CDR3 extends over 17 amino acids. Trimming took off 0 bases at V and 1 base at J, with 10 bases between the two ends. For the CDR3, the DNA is TGTGCCAGCAGTTTAGCGGCAGAAAAGTCCTATAATTCACCCCTCCACTTT. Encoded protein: CASSLAAEKSYNSPLHF.

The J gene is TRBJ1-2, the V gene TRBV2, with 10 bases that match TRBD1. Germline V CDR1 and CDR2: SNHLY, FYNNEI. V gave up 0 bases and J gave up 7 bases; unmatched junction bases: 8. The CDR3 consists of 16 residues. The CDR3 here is CASSEASRDRGTGYTF. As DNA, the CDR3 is TGTGCCAGCAGTGAAGCCTCCCGGGACAGGGGAACTGGCTACACCTTC.

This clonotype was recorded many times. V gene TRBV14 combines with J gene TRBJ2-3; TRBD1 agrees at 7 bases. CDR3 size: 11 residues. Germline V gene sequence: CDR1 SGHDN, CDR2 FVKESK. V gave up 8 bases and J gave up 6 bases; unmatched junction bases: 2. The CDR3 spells CASQQGDTQYF. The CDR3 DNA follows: TGTGCCAGCCAACAGGGGGATACGCAGTATTTT.

The chain's CDR3 is CASSLERGSYNEQFF. The CDR3 DNA reads TGTGCCAGCAGCTTAGAAAGGGGATCCTACAATGAGCAGTTCTTC. J is TRBJ2-1 and V is TRBV11-2, with TRBD1 as a possible D gene (5 bases). V was shortened by 0 bases and J by 1 base, with 7 bases between the two germline ends. Looked up from germline, CDR1 is SGHAT and CDR2 is FQNNGV. CDR3 length: 15 residues.

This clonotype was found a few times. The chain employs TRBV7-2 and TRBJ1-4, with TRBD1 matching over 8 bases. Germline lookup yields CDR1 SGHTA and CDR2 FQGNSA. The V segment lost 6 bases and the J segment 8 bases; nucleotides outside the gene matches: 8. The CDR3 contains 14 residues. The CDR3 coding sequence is TGTGCCAGCAGGCCAACAGGGGGGGGAGAAAAACTGTTTTTT. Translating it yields CASRPTGGGEKLFF.

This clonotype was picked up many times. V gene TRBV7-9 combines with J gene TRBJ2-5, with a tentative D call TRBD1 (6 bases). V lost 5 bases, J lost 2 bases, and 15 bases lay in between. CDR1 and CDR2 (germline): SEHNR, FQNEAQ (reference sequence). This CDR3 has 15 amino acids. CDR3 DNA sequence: TGTGCCAGCAGCAAAAATGGGGACATTCAAGAGACCCAGTACTTC. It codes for CASSKNGDIQETQYF.